Presented here are 6 T cell receptor beta chains from one specimen sequenced in a study of blood T cell repertoires in COVID-19. This table comes from immunoSEQ multiplex PCR, and its TCRdb copy is limited to in-frame clones, with some not included. The sample includes some 300,000 clones, over 75% of them seen just once. Sample: PBMCs or T cells enriched from blood (not recorded which). These receptors all come from a woman in her 30s who had recovered from COVID-19.

V gene TRBV6-5 combines with J gene TRBJ2-2; D possibly corresponds to TRBD2 (5 bases). The CDR3 sequence is 14 residues long. The germline CDR1 and CDR2 sequences are MNHEY and SVGAGI. The V end was cut by 6 bases, the J end by 6 bases, with 14 bases between. In nucleotides, the CDR3 is TGTGCCAGCAGGTCCGTGGGGAGCGCCGGGGAGCTGTTTTTT. It specifies CASRSVGSAGELFF.

This rearrangement joins TRBV5-1 to TRBJ2-5, with 8 bases identical to TRBD2. The CDR3 spans 14 residues. Unmatched junction bases numbered 5, after V lost 3 bases and J lost 4 bases. The germline V gene has CDR1 SGHRS and CDR2 YFSETQ. The CDR3 region has the DNA TGCGCCAGCAGCTCCGGGACTAGTCGAGAGACCCAGTACTTC. It encodes CASSSGTSRETQYF.

The chain combines TRBV5-1 with TRBJ1-3; tentatively, D is TRBD1 (5 bases). The germline V gene has CDR1 SGHRS and CDR2 YFSETQ. V shed 0 bases and J shed 0 bases, with 10 bases lying between them. CDR3 length: 16 amino acids. The CDR3 coding sequence is TGCGCCAGCAGCTTGGGCGGGGGAAGCTCTGGAAACACCATATATTTT. It translates to CASSLGGGSSGNTIYF.

The V call is TRBV19, the J call TRBJ2-7; D not resolved. The germline V gene encodes CDR1 LNHDA and CDR2 SQIVND (reference sequence). Trimming shortened V by 4 bases and J by 3 bases, and 10 bases separated the two germline ends. CDR3 length: 13 amino acids. In DNA, the CDR3 is TGTGCCAGTAGTACCCGACATCTCTACGAGCAGTACTTC. It translates to CASSTRHLYEQYF.

A single count supports this clone. The chain is built from TRBV19 and TRBJ2-6; D gene ambiguous. The germline V and J ends were trimmed by 6 bases and 0 bases, with 12 bases remaining between them. The CDR3 loop spans 16 amino acids. Germline V gene sequence: CDR1 LNHDA, CDR2 SQIVND (reference sequence). DNA of the CDR3: TGTGCCAGTAGCATGCGGAAACGCTCTGGGGCCAACGTCCTGACTTTC. This codes for CASSMRKRSGANVLTF.

The chain is built from TRBV21-1 and TRBJ2-2; TRBD2, the table's D call, was not compared with the DNA. TRBV21-1 is listed as a pseudogene. The length of the CDR3 is 17 residues. CDR3 amino acids: CASSKTSASANTGELFF. The CDR3 nucleotides are TGTGCCAGCAGCAAAACGAGCGCATCCGCGAACACCGGGGAGCTGTTTTTT.